This T cell receptor (beta chain) was captured in a study of blood T cell repertoires in COVID-19. Study overall: Sites across the United States, Italy and Spain contributed samples from acute and convalescent COVID-19. PBMCs, B-cell-depleted T cells, or T cells provided the cDNA or gDNA that made up the material.

Generated by immunoSEQ multiplex PCR, the TCRdb table keeps only in-frame clones and is missing some. The repertoire holds 80,000 or so clones, with about 82% as singletons. This CDR3 contains 19 residues. CDR1 and CDR2 (germline): SGHVS, FNYEAQ. The trim removed 4 bases at V and 1 base at J, leaving 15 bases unmatched. The receptor was isolated from an elderly woman with acute or convalescent COVID-19. J is TRBJ1-3 and V is TRBV7-6; 8 bases fit TRBD1. Sequencing was performed on peripheral blood. The CDR3 region has the DNA TGTGCCAGCAGCTCGCCGACAGGGGAATTGTTTAGATCTGGAAACACCATATATTTT. Translation gives CASSSPTGELFRSGNTIYF.